Here is one T cell receptor (beta chain) with its context. These data are taken from a study of blood T cell repertoires in COVID-19. This CDR3 is 14 amino acids long. Trimming shortened V by 5 bases and J by 8 bases, and 15 bases separated the two germline ends. CDR1 is LNHDA and CDR2 is SQIVND in the germline V gene (reference sequence). TCRdb's table, derived via immunoSEQ multiplex PCR, lists solely in-frame clones and lacks some. The data contain under 200,000 clones, roughly 82% of them seen just once; the ten biggest clones take up approximately 4.7%. The specimen sequenced was PBMCs or T cells enriched from blood (not recorded which). The gene calls are TRBV19 and TRBJ2-2; a weak D match, TRBD2 (5 bases). This TCR was recovered from a woman aged 55-70 years with acute COVID-19. The CDR3 is CASSLGGGPGELFF. CDR3 DNA sequence: TGTGCCAGTAGTCTGGGCGGAGGCCCTGGGGAGCTGTTTTTT.